This entry describes one T cell receptor (beta chain). The sample originates from a study of OX40 agonist ivuxolimab in advanced cancers. TCRdb's table, derived via immunoSEQ multiplex PCR, lists solely in-frame clones and lacks some. This table has more than 50,000 clones, roughly nine tenths appearing once. Unmatched junction bases numbered 7, after V lost 5 bases and J lost 2 bases. CDR1 and CDR2 (germline): WNHNN, SYGVQD (reference sequence). This CDR3 has 15 residues. The receptor was isolated from an adult with an advanced solid tumor such as melanoma, head and neck, liver or kidney cancer. The sequenced sample was CD4+ or CD8+ T cells sorted from blood, obtained in a trial of the OX40 agonist ivuxolimab. The chain has TRBV10-1 and TRBJ2-3; 7 nucleotides match TRBD1. Here the CDR3 DNA reads TGCGCCAGCAGTCCCACCGGGACAGCCACAGATACGCAGTATTTT. This encodes CASSPTGTATDTQYF.